The 21 T cell receptor beta chains in this list originate from one sample, sequenced in a study of T-cell memory formation after mild COVID-19. TCRdb reanalysed the 5' RACE reads using MiXCR and keeps one entry per CDR3 protein. Of approximately 190,000 distinct CDR3 sequences listed, around 19% are singletons. Material: PBMCs or a T cell subset sorted from them (not recorded which). The receptors originated from an adult woman who had mild COVID-19 (a few samples of this study predate the infection). Cell type and time point are not known.

The CDR3 spells CASSLIRGPTDTQYF. The CDR3 DNA follows: TGTGCCAGCAGCTTAATAAGAGGGCCCACAGATACGCAGTATTTT. The rearrangement links TRBV7-2 to TRBJ2-3, with D perhaps matching TRBD2 (5 bases). CDR1 is SGHTA, CDR2 FQGNSA, per germline. V dropped 2 bases and J dropped 2 bases, with 11 bases sitting between them. The CDR3 is 15 amino acids. The full variable domain, its missing parts supplied by reference TRBV7-2 and TRBJ2-3, is GAGVSQSPSNKVTEKGKDVELRCDPISGHTALYWYRQSLGQGLEFLIYFQGNSAPDKSGLPSDRFSAERTGGSVSTLTIQRTQQEDSAVYLCASSLIRGPTDTQYFGPGTRLTVL.

This clonotype was observed a few times. V gene TRBV20-1 combines with J gene TRBJ2-5; perhaps TRBD1 as D (5 bases). The CDR3 is 17 amino acids. Germline V gives CDR1 DFQATT, CDR2 SNEGSKA (reference sequence). V was clipped by 0 bases and J by 5 bases, with 22 bases between them. The CDR3 reads CSARDQRPGRSRETQYF. CDR3 sequence (DNA): TGCAGTGCTAGAGATCAGAGGCCAGGGCGGTCCAGGGAGACCCAGTACTTC.

The sample holds a few counts of this clonotype. The rearrangement uses TRBV6-1 and TRBJ2-7; D is uncertain. The V end lost 4 bases, the J end lost 3 bases, and 10 bases lay between the germline ends. CDR1 is MNHNS and CDR2 is SASEGT in the germline V gene. The length of the CDR3 is 13 residues. The CDR3 bases are TGTGCCAGCAGTGTCGCAGCCATCTACGAGCAGTACTTC. Its translation: CASSVAAIYEQYF.

This chain connects TRBV4-1 to TRBJ1-4; the match to TRBD1 covers 7 bases. Germline assignment: CDR1 MGHRA and CDR2 YSYEKL. This CDR3 has 15 residues. Trimming took 8 bases from V and 5 from J; bases not matched to a gene: 11. CDR3 protein: CASSPGGTSNEKLFF. Here the CDR3 DNA reads TGCGCCAGCTCCCCAGGGGGGACGAGCAATGAAAAACTGTTTTTT.

This clonotype appeared many times. The V call is TRBV20-1, the J call TRBJ2-7; 7 positions match TRBD1. CDR1 and CDR2 from the germline V gene are DFQATT and SNEGSKA (reference sequence). CDR3 size: 15 residues. V was clipped by 3 bases and J by 0 bases; unmatched bases: 8. CDR3 in amino acids: CSARETGLSSYEQYF. In DNA, the CDR3 is TGCAGTGCTAGGGAGACAGGGCTCAGCTCCTACGAGCAGTACTTC.

The rearrangement joins TRBV4-3 to TRBJ1-1, with D unclear. The ends were cut back, 0 bases at V and 5 bases at J, with 10 bases in the middle. The CDR3 totals 14 residues. Per the germline V gene, CDR1 is LGHNA and CDR2 is YSLEER. The CDR3 nucleotides read TGCGCCAGCAGCCAAGAGTCGGAAAGTACTGAAGCTTTCTTT. Amino acids: CASSQESESTEAFF.

The chain has TRBV7-2 and TRBJ1-6; 7 bases line up with TRBD1. Germline V gene lookup returns CDR1 SGHTA and CDR2 FQGNSA. With V trimmed by 6 bases and J by 5 bases, 4 bases remained unmatched. This CDR3 region has 14 residues. The CDR3 here is CASRQDRDNSPLHF. The CDR3 DNA reads TGTGCCAGCAGACAAGACAGGGATAATTCACCCCTCCACTTT.

This clonotype turned up a few times. The V and J genes are TRBV7-9 and TRBJ2-2; D ambiguous. The V end was cut by 5 bases, the J end by 7 bases, with 8 bases between. The length of the CDR3 is 12 residues. Germline-derived CDR1 and CDR2 are SEHNR and FQNEAQ (reference sequence). The chain's CDR3 is CASSPELGELFF. The DNA for the CDR3 is TGTGCCAGCAGCCCGGAACTCGGGGAGCTGTTTTTT. Full variable domain (remainder filled in from reference TRBV7-9 and TRBJ2-2): DTGVSQNPRHKITKRGQNVTFRCDPISEHNRLYWYRQTLGQGPEFLTYFQNEAQLEKSRLLSDRFSAERPKGSFSTLEIQRTEQGDSAMYLCASSPELGELFFGEGSRLTVL.

The chain carries TRBV5-1 and TRBJ2-7, with D possibly matching TRBD1 (5 bases). Trimming stripped 4 bases from V and 2 bases from J, with 16 bases between. Germline V lookup: CDR1 SGHRS, CDR2 YFSETQ. The CDR3 consists of 15 residues. The CDR3 loop reads CASSPIRTRTYEQYF. In DNA form, the CDR3 reads TGCGCCAGCAGCCCGATCCGGACACGTACCTACGAGCAGTACTTC. Drawing the rest from reference TRBV5-1 and TRBJ2-7, the complete variable domain is KAGVTQTPRYLIKTRGQQVTLSCSPISGHRSVSWYQQTPGQGLQFLFEYFSETQRNKGNFPGRFSGRQFSNSRSEMNVSTLELGDSALYLCASSPIRTRTYEQYFGPGTRLTVT.

This sequence joins TRBV6-5 and TRBJ2-5, with 8 bases matching TRBD2. From germline, CDR1 is MNHEY and CDR2 SVGAGI. The ends lost 5 bases at V and 5 bases at J; junction bases unmatched: 13. CDR3 size: 16 residues. The CDR3 sequence: CASSLSGRGEVETQYF. DNA for the CDR3: TGTGCCAGCAGTCTGAGCGGGAGAGGAGAGGTGGAGACCCAGTACTTC.

This clonotype was seen more than once but under ten times. CDR3 sequence (DNA): TGTGCCAGCAGCCCTAGAAGGTTCAGGGCCTCCTACAATGAGCAGTTCTTC. This sequence encodes CASSPRRFRASYNEQFF. The chain has TRBV7-2 and TRBJ2-1; maybe TRBD1 (5 bases). CDR1 is SGHTA, CDR2 FQGNSA, per germline. The CDR3 runs to 17 residues. V dropped 5 bases and J dropped 0 bases, with 17 bases sitting between them.

This clonotype turned up a few times. This chain joins TRBV2 and TRBJ2-7; the match to TRBD1 covers 11 bases. V trimming: 6 bases; J trimming: 0 bases; junction bases outside the gene matches: 10. The CDR3 totals 17 residues. Germline-derived CDR1 and CDR2 are SNHLY and FYNNEI. The CDR3: CASRKPGQGGNSYEQYF. Written as DNA, the CDR3 is TGTGCCAGCAGAAAGCCGGGACAGGGGGGGAACTCCTACGAGCAGTACTTC.

This clonotype was recorded at least ten times. The chain links TRBV29-1 to TRBJ2-1; D is uncertain. There are 11 residues in the CDR3. Germline lookup yields CDR1 SQVTM and CDR2 ANQGSEA. V lost 3 bases and J lost 12, with 12 bases in between. The CDR3 spells CSVDPGSGQFF. In nucleotides, the CDR3 is TGCAGCGTTGATCCGGGTTCGGGGCAGTTCTTC.

The chain couples TRBV12-3 or TRBV12-4 to TRBJ2-2; no clear D gene. Between the trimmed V and J ends, which lost 5 bases and 1 base, there was a span of 8 bases. The CDR3 is 14 amino acids. The CDR3 coding sequence is TGTGCCAGCAGTATCTCAGGGAACACCGGGGAGCTGTTTTTT. Protein product: CASSISGNTGELFF.

This clonotype has more than one count but fewer than ten. This chain joins TRBV20-1 and TRBJ2-7, with TRBD2 identical over 10 bases. CDR1 DFQATT and CDR2 SNEGSKA come from the germline V gene (reference sequence). The CDR3 extends over 14 amino acids. J lost 7 bases, V lost 3 bases, and 9 bases had no gene match. As DNA, the CDR3 is TGCAGTGCTAGTCTAGCGGGGGACCGTACGGAGCAGTACTTC. It specifies CSASLAGDRTEQYF.

This clonotype was detected once. V and J are TRBV15 and TRBJ2-4; a weak D match, TRBD2 (6 bases). Germline CDR1 reads LNHNV; CDR2 reads YYDKDF (reference sequence). This CDR3 spans 16 amino acids. V lost 1 base to trimming and J lost 1 base, with 11 bases between them. The CDR3 spells CATSRGGVVAKNIQYF. The CDR3 nucleotides read TGTGCCACCAGCAGAGGGGGGGTGGTGGCCAAAAACATTCAGTACTTC.

This clonotype has a handful of counts. DNA of the CDR3: TGCAGCCCTGGACCCCCGATAGCCCTAACCCCAGAGACCCAGTACTTC. It encodes CSPGPPIALTPETQYF. This chain joins TRBV29-1 and TRBJ2-5, with D uncertain. CDR3 size: 16 residues. The V end was cut by 8 bases, the J end by 4 bases, with 26 bases between. Per the germline V gene, CDR1 is SQVTM and CDR2 is ANQGSEA.

This clonotype was observed a handful of times. The rearrangement joins TRBV5-1 to TRBJ2-1; TRBD2 matches at 13 bases. Germline V gene data show CDR1 as SGHRS and CDR2 as YFSETQ. The CDR3 is made up of 18 amino acids. Germline trimming cut 3 bases from V and 2 bases from J; bases unmatched to any gene: 8. CDR3 residues: CASSSGTSGAAPYNEQFF. In DNA, the CDR3 is TGCGCCAGCAGCTCCGGGACTAGCGGGGCCGCGCCCTACAATGAGCAGTTCTTC.

The chain joins TRBV6-5 to TRBJ1-6; 8 nucleotides agree with TRBD1. The V gene end was trimmed by 5 bases and the J gene end by 8 bases; junction bases not matched to a gene: 14. CDR1 and CDR2 (germline): MNHEY, SVGAGI. CDR3 size: 17 residues. The CDR3 region has the DNA TGTGCCAGCAGTCGCACAGGGGGGAATGGGTCCGATTCACCCCTCCACTTT. Amino acids: CASSRTGGNGSDSPLHF.

The sample holds a few counts of this clonotype. The rearrangement uses TRBV12-3 or TRBV12-4 and TRBJ1-5, with D uncertain. Trimming took off 1 base at V and 7 bases at J, with 23 bases between the two ends. CDR3 length: 18 amino acids. CDR3 loop: CASSLGTADDSLYQPQHF. The CDR3, as DNA: TGTGCCAGCAGTTTAGGCACCGCGGATGATTCCTTATACCAGCCCCAGCATTTT.

J is TRBJ1-2 and V is TRBV25-1; D unresolved. This CDR3 is 12 amino acids long. V lost 8 bases, J lost 7 bases, and 14 bases lay in between. The germline V gene encodes CDR1 MGHDK and CDR2 SYGVNS. CDR3 protein: CASRISGSGYTF. The CDR3 DNA is TGTGCCAGCCGGATCTCGGGGTCTGGCTACACCTTC.